This section outlines one T cell receptor (beta chain) sequence together with its context. Its antigen is unknown. This sample was included in a study of monozygotic twins with inflammatory bowel disease. Study-level results: Using the inverse Simpson index, IBD patients had lower TCRbeta diversity than healthy co-twins. No discrimination was achieved between different T cell subtypes. Support was absent for any single strong signal or clonotype linked to IBD.

The CDR3 loop spans 15 amino acids. Per germline, CDR1 MDHEN and CDR2 SYDVKM. Template-switch reactions added UMIs with a 6-nucleotide sample barcode. TCRdb processed the 5' RACE reads again and assigns one entry to each CDR3 protein, with no DNA. This sample's clone table lists a few hundred thousand distinct CDR3 sequences. This sequence was found in a human donor with ulcerative colitis or Crohn's disease, or a healthy co-twin of an affected twin (not recorded which). The source material was blood. The genes are TRBV28 and TRBJ2-7. CDR3 sequence reads: CASSGEATGSYEQYF.